This TCR beta chain was captured in a study of blood T cell repertoires in COVID-19. Study-level information: T cells, B-cell-depleted T cells, or PBMCs provided the cDNA or gDNA that served as material.

Germline CDR1 KGHSH, CDR2 LQKENI. V shed 6 bases and J 8 bases; nucleotides not matched to a gene: 13. The CDR3 sequence is 16 residues long. In the original workflow: How many nucleated cells were present was estimated from reference gene primer amplification. Clones were read by immunoSEQ multiplex PCR, and TCRdb kept only the in-frame ones, dropping some. The DNA gave D and trimming, while V, J and clone size come from that table. The sample has about 36,000 clones; 70% to 80% are singletons. This chain links TRBV18 with TRBJ1-2; 12 positions agree with TRBD1. The TCR originated in a man aged 55-75 years with active COVID-19. Source material: peripheral blood. CDR3 loop: CASSPTGTGGAGGYTF. The CDR3 nucleotides are TGTGCCAGCTCGCCAACCGGGACAGGGGGCGCTGGGGGCTACACCTTC.